This T cell receptor (beta chain) was captured by sequencing in a study of T cells in Graves' hyperthyroidism and ophthalmopathy. Researchers took RNA transcripts and amplified the TCR beta CDR3 regions from them. TCR CDR3 underwent first-round RT-PCR with the HTBI primer set. TCRdb called the multiplex PCR reads again in MiXCR, with one record for every CDR3 protein. Of around 500,000 distinct CDR3 sequences listed, about 15% were seen once; the top ten hold roughly 13%. A remark on this clonotype: What it binds is not known.

The study, taken as a whole, reports: Before onset, by a median of approximately 6.8 months, the model predicted ophthalmopathy.

For Graves' hyperthyroidism to be stable, ophthalmopathy could not progress within 18 months. Using approximately 10 ml of fresh peripheral blood, PBMCs were prepared. The CDR3 spans 17 residues. J gave up 8 bases and V 3 bases, and 10 bases lay outside the gene matches. The chain uses TRBV12-3 or TRBV12-4 and TRBJ2-1; 13 bases line up with TRBD2. The sequence was obtained from a woman aged 40 to 55 with Graves' hyperthyroidism. The specimen was blood. CDR3 in DNA: TGTGCCAGCAGTTTCGGACTAGCGGGAGTCCAAGGCGATGAGCAGTTCTTC. It encodes CASSFGLAGVQGDEQFF.